This T cell receptor beta chain is drawn from a study of shared clonotypes between healthy human individuals (dated by TCRdb to about 2020). Describing the broader study: A couple of women and a few men aged 18 to 49 years were included in the cohort. Each donor's leukapheresis produced roughly between roughly 0.9 and 8.9 billion PBMCs. To increase sequencing depth and limit assay-specific biases, different laboratories used diverse techniques to prepare libraries and sequence TCR repertoires. For each donor, three plates each were used for CD4 naive and CD4 memory, two plates were used for CD8 naive, and one plate was used for CD8 memory. To estimate repertoire size and how much clonotypes are shared between individuals, the study performed deep sequencing of blood TCR repertoires from 4 to 6 healthy adults.

Worth noting for this clone: Its antigen specificity is not known. Base qualities are not provided; no much larger clone lies one nucleotide away.

Using the deep immunoSEQ assay, TCR CDR3 regions were amplified from genomic DNA by multiplex PCR. Extracted genomic DNA from each cell subset was spread evenly across all wells of several immunoSEQ 96-well plates, with each plate serving as a replicate. For sorted subsets, each replicate PCR was loaded with around 220 ng genomic DNA, equivalent to approximately 33,000 T cell genomes. The purified libraries were quantified using a Qubit 3.0 fluorometer, sized with a Bioanalyzer 2100, and then quantified again using the KAPA Library Quantification kit. Each immunoSEQ 96-well plate was sequenced on its own single-read 150-cycle Illumina NextSeq 550 flow cell. The authors' analysis ran thus. Because only junctional sequences without quality scores were contained in the immunoSEQ output, filtering matching that applied to full-length reads could not be performed. Sequences were annotated with PyIR, a Python wrapper for IgBLAST v1.9, using IMGT germline references to assign V/J genes and CDR3. Reads were removed for weak V/J assignments (E-value above 1e-6), missing CDR3, stop codons, out-of-frame junctions, or ambiguous translated residues. V3J clonotypes were defined as sequences sharing an identical inferred V gene, J gene, and CDR3 amino acid sequence. Percentage overlap between repertoires was calculated by dividing the number of shared unique clonotypes by the size of the smaller repertoire. Three approaches were used to assess repertoire richness: RTK rarefaction, the Chao1 estimator, and Recon v2.1 estimates of unobserved clonotypes. OLGA was used to compute generation probabilities for all TCRbeta clonotypes that the gDNA method yielded from several donors. In its TCRdb copy, this immuneACCESS table keeps in-frame sequences only and misses some clones. Where compared with another copy, unresolved V genes explain less than half of these, and the others have no known cause. V, J and clone size are those of that table, while D and trimming were read from the DNA. This sample holds roughly 410,000 clones; around 96% were observed only once. 0.25% to 0.35% of the sample is taken by the ten largest.

Paper-wide results and their limitations: Sampling was restricted to blood, and TCR repertoires in tissue are likely to differ from TCR repertoires in blood. The genetic and exposure-history diversity represented was limited by the small number of donors. Pairwise subsampling led to the expectation that sequencing depth would affect the degree of clonotype sharing among donors. About 5% of naive CD4, 3.5% of naive CD8, 2.3% of memory CD4, and over 0.35% of memory CD8 clonotypes were shared across several donors. Naive subsets generally had larger estimated clonotype richness than memory subsets. Higher generation probabilities were observed for clonotypes shared by all four sorted-subset donors than for non-shared clonotypes. Even with the large sequencing depth, rarefaction of the sorted-subset datasets indicated that sequencing was incomplete.

The CDR3 measures 13 amino acids from cysteine to phenylalanine. Just the 39-base CDR3 DNA is kept, in frame starting at base 1. For this chain, trimming is 7 bases at the V end and 7 bases at the J end, and the number of junction bases without a gene match is 7. Sequences MDHEN (CDR1) and SYDVKM (CDR2) are obtained from the germline V gene. Donors were healthy HIV-negative adults with no recently reported acute infections or vaccinations. Only Caucasian adults living in Nashville, Tennessee, USA were represented among the donors. The CD8 memory samples were a combination of magnetically selected CD45RO+ cells and CCR7-negative CD45RA+ effector memory (TemRA) cells. After blood collection by leukapheresis, PBMCs were isolated using Ficoll-Histopaque density gradient centrifugation and then cryopreserved in the vapor phase of liquid nitrogen. Analytical flow cytometry was used to check the purity and quantity of each magnetically sorted T cell population. From each sorted fraction, genomic DNA was isolated and quantified by UV absorbance on a Nanodrop 2000c.

The clonotype was recovered from a man in his thirties or forties in good health. Material: memory CD8+ T cells sorted from blood. The cell subset or site label here, explained by the study, means: CD45RO+ cells pooled with CCR7-negative TemRA cells. The sequence is built from TRBV28 and TRBJ2-3; 8 middle bases align to TRBD2. The DNA reads TGTGCCAGCATAGCGGCGGGAGGAAATACGCAGTATTTT. The encoded protein is CASIAAGGNTQYF.